One T cell receptor (beta chain) is described in this entry. Antigen specificity is unknown. This record belongs to a study of blood T cells in healthy people across ages. The donors, aged 6 to 90, were healthy Caucasians from Russia. Isolating PBMCs gave at least 7 million of these cells per sample. It was with a sample-barcoded 5' primer and a J-beta primer mix that a second PCR of about 7 to 12 cycles was run. A tag from a template-switch adaptor with 12 random nucleotides marked each cDNA molecule. TCRdb called the 5' RACE reads again in MiXCR, with one record for every CDR3 protein. The table shows 1,300,000 or so distinct CDR3 sequences, with approximately 59% occurring only once. General study points: Across the age range, TCR beta diversity per million T cells fell in a roughly linear way.

The clonotype originates from a young man in good health. The source material was blood.

The CDR3 spells CSVEGAAPYAFF. DNA for the CDR3: TGCAGCGTTGAAGGGGCCGCCCCTTACGCTTTCTTT. The chain couples TRBV29-1 to TRBJ1-1; no firm D call. Germline loops: CDR1 SQVTM, CDR2 ANQGSEA. V was cut by 1 base and J by 11 bases, with 14 bases left in between. This CDR3 region has 12 residues.